The sequence of this T cell receptor beta chain was determined in a study of fetal regulatory T cell absence and autoimmunity. Study findings and constraints: Antigen-driven pancreatic autoimmunity before birth in IPEX was inferred from oligoclonal enrichment. TRB gene family usage was broadly similar in cord blood and pancreas.

Details on this clone: Its antigen is still unknown.

V lost 0 bases to trimming and J lost 1 base; unmatched junction nucleotides: 2. Germline values: CDR1 MNHNY, CDR2 SVGAGI (reference sequence). There are 15 residues in the CDR3. Data came from immunoSEQ multiplex PCR; TCRdb stores just in-frame clones and leaves some out. The profile shows tens of thousands of clones, around 83% of them singletons. V is TRBV6-6 and J is TRBJ2-5; 7 positions match TRBD1. The source is a newborn boy with IPEX syndrome. The sample taken for sequencing was cord blood. The CDR3 DNA reads TGTGCCAGCAGTTACTCAGGGGGCCCCCAAGAGACCCAGTACTTC. Translation: CASSYSGGPQETQYF.